A single sample gave rise to the 16 T cell receptor beta chains below, sequenced in a study of cytomegalovirus exposure and HLA in healthy donors. Amplification used 60 Vbeta primers and 13 Jbeta primers. TCRdb keeps only in-frame clones here, not all; method: immunoSEQ multiplex PCR. This sample has 120,000 or so clones; over 70% occur once, and the top ten carry roughly 4%. The material sequenced was PBMCs. The receptors were sampled from a man aged 18 to 35 in good health and CMV-seropositive.

The chain is built from TRBV7-9 and TRBJ1-2, with no clear D. The CDR3 length is 13 residues. Trimming removed 4 bases at V and 13 bases at J, with 19 bases between. CDR1 SEHNR and CDR2 FQNEAQ come from the germline V gene (reference sequence). The CDR3 nucleotides read TGTGCCAGCAGCTCAATCGACGGGTGGAATTGCACCTTC. The encoded protein is CASSSIDGWNCTF. Supplemented by reference TRBV7-9 and TRBJ1-2, the full variable domain reads DTGVSQNPRHKITKRGQNVTFRCDPISEHNRLYWYRQTLGQGPEFLTYFQNEAQLEKSRLLSDRFSAERPKGSFSTLEIQRTEQGDSAMYLCASSSIDGWNCTFGSGTRLTVV.

V is TRBV19 and J is TRBJ2-7, with 14 bases matching TRBD2. The CDR3 has 12 amino acids. In germline, CDR1 is LNHDA, CDR2 SQIVND (reference sequence). Unmatched junction bases numbered 1, after V lost 8 bases and J lost 7 bases. The CDR3 region is CASGLAGGEQYF. The CDR3 DNA reads as TGTGCCAGTGGACTAGCGGGGGGAGAGCAGTACTTC. The entire variable domain, with the rest obtained from reference TRBV19 and TRBJ2-7, is as follows: DGGITQSPKYLFRKEGQNVTLSCEQNLNHDAMYWYRQDPGQGLRLIYYSQIVNDFQKGDIAEGYSVSREKKESFPLTVTSAQKNPTAFYLCASGLAGGEQYFGPGTRLTVT.

This clone was seen once. This chain links TRBV10-1 with TRBJ1-1, with D tentatively TRBD1 (6 bases). Trimming took off 7 bases at V and 1 base at J, with 16 bases between the two ends. The CDR3 totals 15 residues. Looked up from germline, CDR1 is WNHNN and CDR2 is SYGVQD (reference sequence). CDR3 nucleotide sequence: TGCGCCAGCAAATTAACAGGGCAGCAGAACACTGAAGCTTTCTTT. Translated, it gives CASKLTGQQNTEAFF.

This clone came up once. The DNA of the CDR3 is TGCGCCAGCAGCTCTACAGGGAGCGGCTATGGCTACACCTTC. It yields the protein CASSSTGSGYGYTF. The chain is built from TRBV5-1 and TRBJ1-2, with D perhaps TRBD1 (6 bases). This CDR3 comprises 14 residues. V gave up 3 bases and J gave up 4 bases, with 13 bases separating them. Germline V gives CDR1 SGHRS, CDR2 YFSETQ.

This chain connects TRBV5-1 to TRBJ2-5, with 7 bases lining up with TRBD2. Germline loops: CDR1 SGHRS, CDR2 YFSETQ. The V gene end was trimmed by 0 bases and the J gene end by 4 bases; junction bases not matched to a gene: 3. This CDR3 has 14 residues. The CDR3 is CASSLVGGGETQYF. In DNA form, the CDR3 reads TGCGCCAGCAGCTTGGTTGGGGGGGGAGAGACCCAGTACTTC.

The chain links TRBV4-3 to TRBJ2-1, with D hard to call. The V gene's germline CDR1 is LGHNA and CDR2 YSLEER. The V and J ends lost 0 bases and 6 bases respectively, with 15 bases between them. The CDR3 covers 16 residues. CDR3 region: CASSQDLGLFGNEQFF. The CDR3 DNA sequence: TGCGCCAGCAGCCAAGATCTAGGTTTGTTCGGCAATGAGCAGTTCTTC.

The rearrangement links TRBV7-2 to TRBJ2-7; a weak D match, TRBD1 (6 bases). The CDR3 is 17 residues long. Germline loops: CDR1 SGHTA, CDR2 FQGNSA. V lost 4 bases and J lost 0, with 19 bases in between. The CDR3 loop reads CASSSQSTDRFSYEQYF. The CDR3 DNA reads TGTGCCAGCAGCTCTCAATCCACCGACAGGTTCTCCTACGAGCAGTACTTC. Using reference TRBV7-2 and TRBJ2-7 for the parts outside the CDR3, the full variable domain is GAGVSQSPSNKVTEKGKDVELRCDPISGHTALYWYRQSLGQGLEFLIYFQGNSAPDKSGLPSDRFSAERTGGSVSTLTIQRTQQEDSAVYLCASSSQSTDRFSYEQYFGPGTRLTVT.

V is TRBV5-6 and J is TRBJ1-3; D perhaps matches TRBD1 (6 bases). CDR1 is SGHDT and CDR2 is YYEEEE in the germline V gene. The CDR3 runs 14 residues. The V gene lost 3 bases and the J gene lost 5 bases, with 12 bases spanning the gap. The CDR3 spells CASSSTGNRNTIYF. The CDR3 DNA reads TGTGCCAGCAGCTCCACAGGGAATCGAAACACCATATATTTT.

V usage is TRBV4-3 and J usage is TRBJ2-3; no clear D. Germline assignment: CDR1 LGHNA and CDR2 YSLEER. CDR3 length: 15 amino acids. The V and J ends lost 0 bases and 1 base respectively, with 8 bases between them. The CDR3 spells CASSQDRQGTDTQYF. The CDR3 nucleotides are TGCGCCAGCAGCCAAGACCGGCAGGGCACAGATACGCAGTATTTT.

Only a few counts were recorded for this clone. V is TRBV4-3 and J is TRBJ1-1; 10 positions match TRBD1. CDR1 and CDR2 from the germline V gene are LGHNA and YSLEER. This CDR3 is 18 amino acids long. With V trimmed by 2 bases and J by 3 bases, 12 bases remained unmatched. As DNA, the CDR3 is TGCGCCAGCAGCCAAAAAGCCGGGACAGGGGTTGATGACACTGAAGCTTTCTTT. Translation gives CASSQKAGTGVDDTEAFF.

The V and J genes are TRBV11-2 and TRBJ1-4, with TRBD1 as a possible D gene (6 bases). Trimming pared 3 bases from V and 7 bases from J, leaving 15 bases between. CDR1 is SGHAT and CDR2 is FQNNGV in the germline V gene. The CDR3 loop spans 15 amino acids. The chain's CDR3 is CASSFGRGLGEKLFF. For the CDR3, the DNA is TGTGCCAGCAGCTTCGGCAGGGGATTAGGTGAAAAACTGTTTTTT.

CDR3 sequence (DNA): TGTGCCAGTCTTCCCAGGATGAACACTGAAGCTTTCTTT. This gives the protein CASLPRMNTEAFF. V gene TRBV19 combines with J gene TRBJ1-1; D is unresolved. Germline CDR1 and CDR2: LNHDA and SQIVND (reference sequence). The CDR3 loop spans 13 amino acids. Deletions cut 8 bases from V and 0 bases from J, with 10 bases between.

V is TRBV5-1 and J is TRBJ2-3; TRBD2 agrees at 8 bases. This CDR3 has 15 amino acids. Germline CDR1 reads SGHRS; CDR2 reads YFSETQ. After removal of 4 bases from V and 4 bases from J, the junction contained 8 bases not matched to a gene. The CDR3 spells CASSPSGGLPDTQYF. CDR3 in DNA: TGCGCCAGCAGCCCCAGCGGGGGCTTGCCAGATACGCAGTATTTT.

A few counts support this clone. The CDR3 reads CASSLYRGTRTGELFF. The DNA of the CDR3 is TGTGCCAGCAGCTTATACAGGGGGACACGCACCGGGGAGCTGTTTTTT. V gene TRBV7-9 combines with J gene TRBJ2-2, with 8 bases identical to TRBD1. CDR1 is SEHNR, CDR2 FQNEAQ, per germline (reference sequence). V dropped 2 bases and J dropped 4; count of bases not matched to a gene: 6. This CDR3 has 16 amino acids.

V gene TRBV14 combines with J gene TRBJ2-1, with 11 positions matching TRBD1. Germline V gives CDR1 SGHDN, CDR2 FVKESK. CDR3 length: 15 residues. V was pared by 3 bases and J by 12 bases, with 10 bases of the junction left unmatched. The CDR3 protein is CASSHAGTGGMGQFF. The DNA for the CDR3 is TGTGCCAGCAGCCACGCCGGGACAGGGGGGATGGGGCAGTTCTTC.

The chain has TRBV7-9 and TRBJ2-7; 10 nucleotides line up with TRBD1. Germline V lookup: CDR1 SEHNR, CDR2 FQNEAQ (reference sequence). This CDR3 spans 16 amino acids. V trimming: 4 bases; J trimming: 6 bases; junction bases outside the gene matches: 12. CDR3 bases: TGTGCCAGCAGCTCAAGGGCGGGACAGGGGTTTATCGAGCAGTACTTC. The encoded protein is CASSSRAGQGFIEQYF.